One sample yielded the 17 T cell receptor beta chains listed below, sequenced in a study of OX40 agonist ivuxolimab in advanced cancers. The protocol was immunoSEQ multiplex PCR, while the TCRdb copy is restricted to in-frame clones and leaves out a portion. Of 73,000 or so clones listed, about 92% are singletons. The sequenced sample was CD4+ or CD8+ T cells sorted from blood, obtained in a trial of the OX40 agonist ivuxolimab. The receptors stem from an adult with an advanced solid tumor such as melanoma, head and neck, liver or kidney cancer.

J is TRBJ1-2 and V is TRBV28; D call uncertain. CDR1 and CDR2 from the germline V gene are MDHEN and SYDVKM. The CDR3 has 14 residues. V shed 3 bases and J shed 4 bases, with 12 bases lying between them. CDR3: CASSLRLLVYGYTF. The CDR3 DNA is TGTGCCAGCAGTTTGCGGCTACTGGTCTATGGCTACACCTTC.

This chain links TRBV6-5 with TRBJ2-3; D unresolved. The CDR3 consists of 15 residues. Germline CDR1 is MNHEY and CDR2 is SVGAGI. V gave up 2 bases and J gave up 1 base, with 10 bases separating them. For the CDR3, the DNA is TGTGCCAGCAGTTACGTTGGGGAACGCACAGATACGCAGTATTTT. It yields the protein CASSYVGERTDTQYF.

This chain connects TRBV5-1 to TRBJ1-1; D is unresolved. The CDR3 sequence is 16 residues long. From germline, CDR1 is SGHRS and CDR2 YFSETQ. Trimming pared 3 bases from V and 0 bases from J, leaving 15 bases between. The CDR3 coding sequence is TGCGCCAGCAGCTACGACACTAGTACTATGAACACTGAAGCTTTCTTT. Translated: CASSYDTSTMNTEAFF.

This chain links TRBV9 with TRBJ1-6; maybe TRBD1 (5 bases). V lost 0 bases, J lost 1 base, and 8 bases lay in between. Germline-derived CDR1 and CDR2 are SGDLS and YYNGEE. The CDR3 consists of 16 residues. CDR3 bases: TGTGCCAGCAGCGTAGCTGACAGTTCCTATAATTCACCCCTCCACTTT. This translates into CASSVADSSYNSPLHF.

The V and J genes are TRBV14 and TRBJ2-7; D gene ambiguous. V gave up 6 bases and J gave up 3 bases, with 15 bases separating them. This CDR3 spans 14 amino acids. Germline V gene sequence: CDR1 SGHDN, CDR2 FVKESK. In nucleotides, the CDR3 is TGTGCCAGCAGTCAACCCGATCCAAACTACGAGCAGTACTTC. Its protein product is CASSQPDPNYEQYF.

J is TRBJ1-1 and V is TRBV7-2; 7 positions match TRBD1. CDR3 length: 13 residues. V gave up 5 bases and J gave up 3 bases; unmatched junction bases: 3. Germline CDR1 reads SGHTA; CDR2 reads FQGNSA. The CDR3, as DNA: TGTGCCAGCAGCCAAACAGGGGACACTGAAGCTTTCTTT. Encoded protein: CASSQTGDTEAFF.

V usage is TRBV20-1 and J usage is TRBJ1-2; 10 bases align to TRBD1. The CDR3 is made up of 11 amino acids. Unmatched junction bases numbered 2, after V lost 5 bases and J lost 8 bases. Looked up from germline, CDR1 is DFQATT and CDR2 is SNEGSKA (reference sequence). CDR3 nucleotides: TGCAGTGCTTGGGACAGGGGCGGCTACACCTTC. Its translation: CSAWDRGGYTF.

CDR3 in amino acids: CASSFRHWQGGNEKLFF. CDR3 in DNA: TGTGCCAGCAGCTTTCGGCATTGGCAGGGGGGAAATGAAAAACTGTTTTTT. This chain connects TRBV5-8 to TRBJ1-4; 7 bases fit TRBD1. The CDR3 loop spans 17 amino acids. CDR1 is SGHTS, CDR2 YDEGEE, per germline. Trimming at V came to 2 bases and at J to 5 bases, leaving 12 bases not matched to a gene.

This chain uses TRBV5-1 with TRBJ2-7, with TRBD2 identical over 9 bases. The J segment lost 5 bases and the V segment lost 6 bases, leaving 9 bases of the junction unmatched. CDR3 size: 14 residues. Germline CDR1 and CDR2: SGHRS and YFSETQ. The CDR3 DNA sequence: TGCGCCAGCACCCCCGGGACTAGCTGGGACGAGCAGTACTTC. Protein sequence: CASTPGTSWDEQYF.

Remarks on this clone: The sample contains more than one DNA sequence encoding this CDR3. This chain joins TRBV19 and TRBJ2-7; D not certain. The germline V gene encodes CDR1 LNHDA and CDR2 SQIVND (reference sequence). V was trimmed by 5 bases and J by 2 bases, leaving 10 bases between them. The CDR3 sequence is 13 residues long. CDR3 sequence: CASSAGRTYEQYF. DNA of the CDR3: TGTGCCAGTAGTGCCGGCCGGACCTACGAGCAGTACTTC.

The V and J genes are TRBV5-1 and TRBJ2-7, with 9 bases aligning to TRBD1. The CDR3 sequence is 15 residues long. The germline V gene has CDR1 SGHRS and CDR2 YFSETQ. The V and J ends lost 4 bases and 4 bases, in that order; junction bases with no gene match: 9. The CDR3 spells CASSPQGTGLYEQYF. In nucleotides, the CDR3 is TGCGCCAGCAGCCCACAGGGGACAGGGTTGTACGAGCAGTACTTC.

The chain couples TRBV27 to TRBJ2-7; D ambiguous. Germline-derived CDR1 and CDR2 are MNHEY and SMNVEV (reference sequence). The V end lost 3 bases, the J end lost 3 bases, and 9 bases lay between the germline ends. This CDR3 has 13 residues. DNA of the CDR3: TGTGCCAGCAGTTTTGGGCAACACTACGAGCAGTACTTC. It yields the protein CASSFGQHYEQYF.

The CDR3 DNA follows: TGTGCCAGCAGTTTATCGGCAGTCTACACTGAAGCTTTCTTT. Translation gives CASSLSAVYTEAFF. The chain couples TRBV27 to TRBJ1-1, with D unclear. This CDR3 contains 14 residues. With 0 bases removed from V and 3 bases from J, the gap between germline ends came to 8 bases. Germline loops: CDR1 MNHEY, CDR2 SMNVEV (reference sequence).

In the case of this clone: At one boundary the junction diverges from the germline segment, which might be a read error. Written as DNA, the CDR3 is TGTGCTAGCAGCGGGGGGACCGGGGAGCTGTTTTTT. It is translated as CASSGGTGELFF. V is TRBV7-7 and J is TRBJ2-2; 9 bases align to TRBD2. CDR1 and CDR2 (germline): SSHAT, FNYEAQ (reference sequence). The CDR3 is 12 residues long.

The chain links TRBV5-6 to TRBJ2-2, with a tentative D call TRBD1 (6 bases). Germline assignment: CDR1 SGHDT and CDR2 YYEEEE. The V and J ends lost 4 bases and 8 bases respectively, with 12 bases between them. The CDR3 length is 13 residues. The CDR3 sequence is CASSGRGGGELFF. The CDR3 coding sequence is TGTGCCAGCAGCGGCCGAGGGGGAGGGGAGCTGTTTTTT.

The chain joins TRBV4-1 to TRBJ2-7; 12 bases fit TRBD1. Germline lookup yields CDR1 MGHRA and CDR2 YSYEKL. Germline trimming cut 4 bases from V and 6 bases from J; bases unmatched to any gene: 4. This CDR3 has 14 residues. This chain's CDR3 is CASSLGQGAAEQYF. The CDR3, as DNA: TGCGCCAGCAGCCTGGGACAGGGGGCGGCCGAGCAGTACTTC.

The chain employs TRBV6-6 and TRBJ2-7, with D maybe TRBD1 (6 bases). The CDR3 runs 14 residues. V was shortened by 5 bases and J by 3 bases, with 14 bases between the two germline ends. Germline V gene sequence: CDR1 MNHNY, CDR2 SVGAGI (reference sequence). The CDR3 region has the DNA TGTGCCAGCAGTGCGGCCGGACAGATCTACGAGCAGTACTTC. Protein: CASSAAGQIYEQYF.